This T cell receptor beta chain was captured in a study of beta chain features in type 1 diabetes. CD4+ cells of the naive, central memory, regulatory and stem cell-like memory types were sorted via CD45RO/CCR7/CD25/CD127/CD95/CD27. The sample holds one count of this clone. The antigen is unknown. Overall study findings and caveats: VDJ junctions sequenced from type 1 diabetes patients showed fewer insertions and more deletions. The study found moderately but significantly shorter TCRB CDR3s in all four CD4+ subsets of Type 1 diabetes patients.

V was clipped by 2 bases and J by 6 bases; unmatched bases: 6. Germline V CDR1 and CDR2: SGHRS, YFSETQ. The CDR3 has 15 residues. The investigators reverse transcribed all of the isolated RNA, so they sequenced expressed TCRB transcripts. Sequencing used immunoSEQ multiplex PCR; TCRdb keeps in-frame clones, though not all of them. In the table there are approximately 730,000 clones, around 15% of which are singletons. Sequenced input: naive CD4+ T cells from blood. V is TRBV5-1 and J is TRBJ1-2; 11 bases match TRBD1. This clonotype originated in a man in his late teens or twenties with type 1 diabetes. CDR3 in amino acids: CASSFGQGASDGYTF. DNA for the CDR3: TGCGCCAGCAGCTTCGGACAGGGGGCGTCTGATGGCTACACCTTC.